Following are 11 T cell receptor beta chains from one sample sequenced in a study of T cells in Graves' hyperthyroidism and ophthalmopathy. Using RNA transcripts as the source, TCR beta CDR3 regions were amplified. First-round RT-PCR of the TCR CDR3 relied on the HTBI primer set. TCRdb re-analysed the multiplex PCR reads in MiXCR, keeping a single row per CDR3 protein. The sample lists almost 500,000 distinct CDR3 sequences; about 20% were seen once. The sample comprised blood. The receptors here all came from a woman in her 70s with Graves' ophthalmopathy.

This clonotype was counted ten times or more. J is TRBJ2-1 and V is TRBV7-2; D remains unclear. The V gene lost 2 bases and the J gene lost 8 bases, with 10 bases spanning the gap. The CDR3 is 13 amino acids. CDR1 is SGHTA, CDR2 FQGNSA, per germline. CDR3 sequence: CASSLPSVHEQFF. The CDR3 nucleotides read TGTGCCAGCAGCTTACCGAGCGTGCATGAGCAGTTCTTC.

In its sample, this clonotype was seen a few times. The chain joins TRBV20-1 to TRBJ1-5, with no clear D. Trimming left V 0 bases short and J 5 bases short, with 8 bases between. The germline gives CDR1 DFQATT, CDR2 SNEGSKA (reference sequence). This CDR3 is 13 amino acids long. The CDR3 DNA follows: TGCAGTGCTAGAGATGAGGTCGATCAGCCCCAGCATTTT. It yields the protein CSARDEVDQPQHF.

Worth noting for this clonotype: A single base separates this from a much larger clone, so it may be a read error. Written as DNA, the CDR3 is TGCGCCAGCAGCTCCGTCAGGGCCTACATTGAGCAGTTCTTC. The encoded protein is CASSSVRAYIEQFF. The chain uses TRBV5-1 and TRBJ2-1, with D possibly TRBD1 on 5 matching bases. CDR1 is SGHRS and CDR2 is YFSETQ in the germline V gene. CDR3 size: 14 residues. The variable domain in full, with the rest retrieved from reference TRBV5-1 and TRBJ2-1, is KAGVTQTPRYLIKTRGQQVTLSCSPISGHRSVSWYQQTPGQGLQFLFEYFSETQRNKGNFPGRFSGRQFSNSRSEMNVSTLELGDSALYLCASSSVRAYIEQFFGPGTRLTVL.

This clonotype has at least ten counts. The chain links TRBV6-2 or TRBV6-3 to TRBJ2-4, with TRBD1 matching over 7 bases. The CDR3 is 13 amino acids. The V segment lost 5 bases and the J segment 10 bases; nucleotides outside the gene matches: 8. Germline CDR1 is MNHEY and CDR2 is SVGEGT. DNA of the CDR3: TGTGCCAGCAGTCTTCAATCCAGGGGGATTCAGTACTTC. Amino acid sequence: CASSLQSRGIQYF.

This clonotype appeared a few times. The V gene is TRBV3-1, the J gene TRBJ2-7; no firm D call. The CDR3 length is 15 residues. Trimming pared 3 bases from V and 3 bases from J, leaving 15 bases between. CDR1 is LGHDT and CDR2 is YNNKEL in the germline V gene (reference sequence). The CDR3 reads CASSQAQITRYEQYF. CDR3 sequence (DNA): TGTGCCAGCAGCCAGGCACAGATTACCCGCTACGAGCAGTACTTC.

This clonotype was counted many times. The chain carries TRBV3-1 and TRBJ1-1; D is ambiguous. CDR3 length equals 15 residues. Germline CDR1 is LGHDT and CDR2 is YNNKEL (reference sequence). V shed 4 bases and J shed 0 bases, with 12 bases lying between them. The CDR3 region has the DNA TGTGCCAGCAGCCCCCACGGCAGACTGAACACTGAAGCTTTCTTT. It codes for CASSPHGRLNTEAFF.

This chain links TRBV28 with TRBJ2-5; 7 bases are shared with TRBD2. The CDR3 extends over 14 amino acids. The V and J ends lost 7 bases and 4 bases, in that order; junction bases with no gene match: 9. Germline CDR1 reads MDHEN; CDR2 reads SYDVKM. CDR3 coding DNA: TGTGCCAGCACCGGGGGAGGGATGGCAGAGACCCAGTACTTC. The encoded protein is CASTGGGMAETQYF.

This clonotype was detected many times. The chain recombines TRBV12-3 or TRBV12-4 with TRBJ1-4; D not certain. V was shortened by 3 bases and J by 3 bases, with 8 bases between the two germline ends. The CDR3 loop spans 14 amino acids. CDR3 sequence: CASSFSGANEKLFF. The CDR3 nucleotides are TGTGCCAGCAGTTTTTCTGGTGCTAATGAAAAACTGTTTTTT.

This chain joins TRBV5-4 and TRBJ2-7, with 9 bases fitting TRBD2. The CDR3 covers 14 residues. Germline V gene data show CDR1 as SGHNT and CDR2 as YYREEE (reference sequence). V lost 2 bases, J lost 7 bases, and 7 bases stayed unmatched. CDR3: CASSFSGRTGEQYF. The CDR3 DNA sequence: TGTGCCAGCAGCTTTAGCGGGAGAACGGGGGAGCAGTACTTC.

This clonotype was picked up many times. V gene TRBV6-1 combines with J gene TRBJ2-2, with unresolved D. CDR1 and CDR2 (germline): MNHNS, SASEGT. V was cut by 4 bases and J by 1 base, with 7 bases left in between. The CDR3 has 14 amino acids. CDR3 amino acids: CASSGRGNTGELFF. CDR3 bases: TGTGCCAGCAGTGGCAGAGGGAACACCGGGGAGCTGTTTTTT.

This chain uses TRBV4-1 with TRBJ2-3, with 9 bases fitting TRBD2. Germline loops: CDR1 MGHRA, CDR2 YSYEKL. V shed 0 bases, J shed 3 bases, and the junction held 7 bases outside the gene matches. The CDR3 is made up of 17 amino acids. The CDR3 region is CASSQDSSGAWTDTQYF. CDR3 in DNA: TGCGCCAGCAGCCAAGATTCTAGCGGGGCTTGGACAGATACGCAGTATTTT.